These 23 T cell receptor beta chains were all obtained from the same sample, sequenced in a study of CD39 and CD103 CD8 tumor-infiltrating T cells. The repertoire was sequenced with immunoSEQ multiplex PCR; TCRdb's copy has only in-frame clones and lacks some. Seen here are around 7,700 clones, around two thirds observed once, and the top ten hold around three fifths. Source material: CD8+ T cells sorted from blood. Subset indicated: total memory CD8 T cells (CD45RA-CCR7+/-) from blood or uninvolved lymph node. The receptor set was obtained from a human donor with head and neck squamous cell carcinoma.

In its sample, this clone is medium-sized. The chain uses TRBV5-1 and TRBJ1-5, with D possibly TRBD1 on 6 matching bases. The CDR3 has 14 residues. Trimming removed 2 bases from V and 6 bases from J, with 12 bases in between. Germline lookup yields CDR1 SGHRS and CDR2 YFSETQ. CDR3 DNA: TGCGCCAGCAGCTTTGACCCACAGGGTCAGCCCCAGCATTTT. Its translation is CASSFDPQGQPQHF. Using reference TRBV5-1 and TRBJ1-5 for the parts outside the CDR3, the full variable domain is KAGVTQTPRYLIKTRGQQVTLSCSPISGHRSVSWYQQTPGQGLQFLFEYFSETQRNKGNFPGRFSGRQFSNSRSEMNVSTLELGDSALYLCASSFDPQGQPQHFGDGTRLSIL.

The genes are TRBV7-9 and TRBJ2-3, with 7 bases fitting TRBD1. V lost 5 bases and J lost 5; bases outside the gene matches: 7. This CDR3 region has 14 residues. Germline V gives CDR1 SEHNR, CDR2 FQNEAQ (reference sequence). For the CDR3, the DNA is TGTGCCAGCAGCCGGGGACAGCGCGAAGATACGCAGTATTTT. It codes for CASSRGQREDTQYF.

The gene calls are TRBV27 and TRBJ2-7, with 7 positions matching TRBD1. The trim removed 3 bases at V and 4 bases at J, leaving 9 bases unmatched. The germline CDR1 and CDR2 sequences are MNHEY and SMNVEV (reference sequence). CDR3 length equals 15 residues. As DNA, the CDR3 is TGTGCCAGCAGTTTTCAGGGGGAACTTATGTACGAGCAGTACTTC. Translation: CASSFQGELMYEQYF.

The chain uses TRBV7-3 and TRBJ2-3, with D possibly matching TRBD1 (6 bases). This CDR3 region has 13 residues. The germline gives CDR1 SGHTA, CDR2 FQGTGA. V shed 1 base and J shed 6 bases, with 8 bases lying between them. CDR3 sequence reads: CASSLMGADTQYF. Here the CDR3 DNA reads TGTGCCAGCAGCTTAATGGGGGCGGATACGCAGTATTTT. The whole variable domain, remainder taken from reference TRBV7-3 and TRBJ2-3, is GAGVSQTPSNKVTEKGKYVELRCDPISGHTALYWYRQSLGQGPEFLIYFQGTGAADDSGLPNDRFFAVRPEGSVSTLKIQRTERGDSAVYLCASSLMGADTQYFGPGTRLTVL.

The chain has TRBV5-4 and TRBJ2-6; TRBD1 aligns across 10 bases. Trimming at V came to 1 base and at J to 12 bases, leaving 1 base not matched to a gene. The length of the CDR3 is 13 residues. Germline values: CDR1 SGHNT, CDR2 YYREEE (reference sequence). CDR3 loop: CASSLWTGGVLTF. Here the CDR3 DNA reads TGTGCCAGCAGCTTGTGGACAGGGGGCGTCCTGACTTTC.

V and J are TRBV6-5 and TRBJ2-7; D is perhaps TRBD2 (5 bases). V lost 3 bases, J lost 2 bases, and 14 bases lay in between. Looked up from germline, CDR1 is MNHEY and CDR2 is SVGAGI. The CDR3 has 15 amino acids. The CDR3 loop reads CASSYGSGWTYEQYF. CDR3 in DNA: TGTGCCAGCAGTTATGGTTCGGGGTGGACCTACGAGCAGTACTTC.

This rearrangement joins TRBV19 to TRBJ2-2, with a weak D call TRBD2 (5 bases). The CDR3 sequence is 12 residues long. Germline values: CDR1 LNHDA, CDR2 SQIVND (reference sequence). V was pared by 8 bases and J by 4 bases, with 8 bases between. CDR3 loop: CASAAGTGELFF. CDR3 nucleotides: TGTGCCAGTGCGGCGGGCACCGGGGAGCTGTTTTTT.

This clone has just a few counts. The chain combines TRBV7-9 with TRBJ2-1, with 14 bases matching TRBD2. Germline CDR1 reads SEHNR; CDR2 reads FQNEAQ (reference sequence). This CDR3 has 15 amino acids. V lost 7 bases, J lost 8 bases, and 7 bases stayed unmatched. CDR3 DNA sequence: TGTGCCAGCACTAGGACTAGCGGGGGGAATTATGAGCAGTTCTTC. Translation gives CASTRTSGGNYEQFF.

This chain joins TRBV30 and TRBJ2-7; weak D call: TRBD1 (6 bases). Germline V gene sequence: CDR1 GTSNPN, CDR2 SVGIG (reference sequence). This CDR3 is built from 13 residues. V lost 3 bases and J 2 bases, leaving 11 bases between the germline ends. The CDR3 bases are TGTGCCTGGAGCACGGACAGCCCCTACGAGCAGTACTTC. Protein: CAWSTDSPYEQYF.

V usage is TRBV6-5 and J usage is TRBJ2-7; TRBD1 is a possible D gene (6 bases). The CDR3 is 14 amino acids. The germline V gene encodes CDR1 MNHEY and CDR2 SVGAGI. The V and J ends lost 3 bases and 7 bases respectively, with 16 bases between them. CDR3 nucleotide sequence: TGTGCCAGCAGTTATTTAACAGGACAGCCAGAGCAGTACTTC. This translates into CASSYLTGQPEQYF.

This clone was picked up one time. The V call is TRBV5-6, the J call TRBJ2-3; weak D call: TRBD1 (6 bases). With 5 bases removed from V and 1 base from J, the gap between germline ends came to 14 bases. The CDR3 sequence is 15 residues long. Looked up from germline, CDR1 is SGHDT and CDR2 is YYEEEE. The CDR3 region has the DNA TGTGCCAGCAGGCGAACAGGGATGGGCACAGATACGCAGTATTTT. The encoded protein is CASRRTGMGTDTQYF.

This chain connects TRBV19 to TRBJ2-3, with D uncertain. Germline-derived CDR1 and CDR2 are LNHDA and SQIVND (reference sequence). Trimming left V 1 base short and J 5 bases short, with 7 bases between. The CDR3 has 13 amino acids. Here the CDR3 DNA reads TGTGCCAGTAGTATAGTCTCAGTAGATACGCAGTATTTT. It yields the protein CASSIVSVDTQYF.

The rearrangement links TRBV4-3 to TRBJ2-7; 7 nucleotides align to TRBD1. Germline V gene data show CDR1 as LGHNA and CDR2 as YSLEER. J lost 6 bases, V lost 0 bases, and 5 bases had no gene match. This CDR3 is built from 14 residues. This CDR3 reads CASSQDQGQPEQYF. CDR3 coding DNA: TGCGCCAGCAGCCAAGACCAGGGACAGCCCGAGCAGTACTTC.

This clone was detected a few times. The gene calls are TRBV4-1 and TRBJ1-2, with a tentative D call TRBD1 (6 bases). The CDR3 sequence is 15 residues long. Germline lookup yields CDR1 MGHRA and CDR2 YSYEKL. V was pared by 2 bases and J by 0 bases, with 10 bases between. This CDR3 reads CASSQTGLTNYGYTF. The CDR3 nucleotides read TGCGCCAGCAGCCAAACAGGGCTCACTAACTATGGCTACACCTTC.

This clone has more than one count but fewer than ten. The chain couples TRBV7-4 to TRBJ2-6; TRBD1 is a possible D gene (6 bases). Germline CDR1 reads SGHVT; CDR2 reads SQSDAQ. V was shortened by 6 bases and J by 0 bases, with 21 bases between the two germline ends. The CDR3 loop spans 19 amino acids. The DNA of the CDR3 is TGTGCCAGCAGGCTTAAGGGGCAGGGGCCCTTCTCTGGGGCCAACGTCCTGACTTTC. Translated: CASRLKGQGPFSGANVLTF.

The rearrangement uses TRBV28 and TRBJ1-4, with D possibly TRBD1 on 6 matching bases. CDR3 length: 14 amino acids. V lost 5 bases and J 6 bases, leaving 13 bases between the germline ends. The germline gives CDR1 MDHEN, CDR2 SYDVKM. Here the CDR3 DNA reads TGTGCCAGCAGTCTACAGGGAGTGGATGAAAAACTGTTTTTT. This translates into CASSLQGVDEKLFF.

The rearrangement uses TRBV7-8 and TRBJ2-3; TRBD2 matches 11 bases. The CDR3 is 14 amino acids. The V gene end was trimmed by 3 bases and the J gene end by 4 bases; junction bases not matched to a gene: 0. The germline V gene has CDR1 SGHVS and CDR2 FQNEAQ. The CDR3 coding sequence is TGTGCCAGCAGCTTTAGCGGGGGGGCAGATACGCAGTATTTT. Residues: CASSFSGGADTQYF.

This sequence joins TRBV6-4 and TRBJ2-3; the match to TRBD2 covers 9 bases. Germline values: CDR1 MRHNA, CDR2 SNTAGT. The CDR3 is made up of 15 amino acids. The J segment lost 1 base and the V segment lost 4 bases, leaving 3 bases of the junction unmatched. The CDR3 loop is CASSGSSGGTDTQYF. CDR3 nucleotide sequence: TGTGCCAGCAGTGGCTCTAGCGGGGGCACAGATACGCAGTATTTT.

The chain employs TRBV7-6 and TRBJ2-7; 10 bases fit TRBD2. With 1 base clipped from V and 5 bases from J, the junction kept 5 bases outside the gene matches. This CDR3 contains 15 residues. Germline-derived CDR1 and CDR2 are SGHVS and FNYEAQ. The CDR3 sequence is CASSLEAGGPHEQYF. In DNA, the CDR3 is TGTGCCAGCAGCTTAGAAGCGGGGGGGCCCCACGAGCAGTACTTC.

The gene calls are TRBV9 and TRBJ2-3; 10 positions agree with TRBD2. V lost 4 bases, J lost 5 bases, and 4 bases stayed unmatched. This CDR3 is 14 amino acids long. Germline values: CDR1 SGDLS, CDR2 YYNGEE. The CDR3, as DNA: TGTGCCAGCAGCACTAGCGGGAAGCAAGATACGCAGTATTTT. Translation gives CASSTSGKQDTQYF. Looking up the rest from reference TRBV9 and TRBJ2-3 gives the full variable domain: DSGVTQTPKHLITATGQRVTLRCSPRSGDLSVYWYQQSLDQGLQFLIQYYNGEERAKGNILERFSAQQFPDLHSELNLSSLELGDSALYFCASSTSGKQDTQYFGPGTRLTVL.

This rearrangement joins TRBV27 to TRBJ2-5; TRBD2 is a possible D gene (6 bases). Looked up from germline, CDR1 is MNHEY and CDR2 is SMNVEV (reference sequence). V was cut by 4 bases and J by 2 bases, with 8 bases left in between. This CDR3 comprises 13 residues. The CDR3 reads CASSYGLQETQYF. The CDR3 nucleotides are TGTGCCAGCAGTTACGGACTACAAGAGACCCAGTACTTC.

V gene TRBV11-2 combines with J gene TRBJ2-5; the match to TRBD1 covers 7 bases. CDR1 SGHAT and CDR2 FQNNGV come from the germline V gene. The CDR3 contains 13 residues. The V and J ends lost 5 bases and 2 bases, in that order; junction bases with no gene match: 2. Here the CDR3 reads CASSRQGQETQYF. In DNA form, the CDR3 reads TGTGCCAGCAGCCGACAGGGTCAAGAGACCCAGTACTTC.

The chain joins TRBV4-3 to TRBJ1-3, with TRBD1 as a possible D gene (6 bases). The germline V and J ends were trimmed by 1 base and 1 base, with 14 bases remaining between them. The CDR3 has 17 residues. Germline CDR1 reads LGHNA; CDR2 reads YSLEER. CDR3 sequence: CASSQGGGGRSGNTIYF. The DNA for the CDR3 is TGCGCCAGCAGCCAAGGAGGGGGGGGTCGGTCTGGAAACACCATATATTTT.